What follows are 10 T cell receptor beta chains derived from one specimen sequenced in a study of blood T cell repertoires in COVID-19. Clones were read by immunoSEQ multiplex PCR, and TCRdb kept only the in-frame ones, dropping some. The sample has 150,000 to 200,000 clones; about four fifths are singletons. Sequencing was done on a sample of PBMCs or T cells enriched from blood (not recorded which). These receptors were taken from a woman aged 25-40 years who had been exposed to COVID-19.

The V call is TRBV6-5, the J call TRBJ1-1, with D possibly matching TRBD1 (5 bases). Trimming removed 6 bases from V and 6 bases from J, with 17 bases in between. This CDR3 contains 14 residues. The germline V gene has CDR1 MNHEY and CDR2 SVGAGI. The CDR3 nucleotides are TGTGCCAGCAGCTACGCGGGGTCGGGGGCTGAAGCTTTCTTT. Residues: CASSYAGSGAEAFF.

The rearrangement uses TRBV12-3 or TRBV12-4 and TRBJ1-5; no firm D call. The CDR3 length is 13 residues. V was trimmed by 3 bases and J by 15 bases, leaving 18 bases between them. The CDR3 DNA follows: TGTGCCAGCAGTTTCGGGCCAGATAGGGAGGGGCATTTT. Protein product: CASSFGPDREGHF.

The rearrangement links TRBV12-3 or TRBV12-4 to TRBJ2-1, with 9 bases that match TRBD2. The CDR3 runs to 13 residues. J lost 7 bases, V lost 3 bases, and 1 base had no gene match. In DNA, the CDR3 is TGTGCCAGCAGTTTCCTAGCGGGGAATGAGCAGTTCTTC. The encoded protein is CASSFLAGNEQFF.

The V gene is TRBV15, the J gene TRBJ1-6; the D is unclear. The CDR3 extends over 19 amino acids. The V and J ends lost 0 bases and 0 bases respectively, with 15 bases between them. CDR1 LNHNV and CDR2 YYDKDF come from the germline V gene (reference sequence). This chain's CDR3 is CATSRDRMGESSYNSPLHF. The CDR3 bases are TGTGCCACCAGCAGAGACAGGATGGGAGAGAGCTCCTATAATTCACCCCTCCACTTT.

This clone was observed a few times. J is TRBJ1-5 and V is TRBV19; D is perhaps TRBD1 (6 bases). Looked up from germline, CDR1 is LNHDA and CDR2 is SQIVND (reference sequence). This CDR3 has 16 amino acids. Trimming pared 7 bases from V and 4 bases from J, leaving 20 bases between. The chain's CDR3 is CASTAGTLSLNQPQHF. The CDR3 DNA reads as TGTGCCAGTACTGCCGGGACACTTTCTCTTAATCAGCCCCAGCATTTT. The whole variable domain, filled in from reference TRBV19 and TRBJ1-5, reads DGGITQSPKYLFRKEGQNVTLSCEQNLNHDAMYWYRQDPGQGLRLIYYSQIVNDFQKGDIAEGYSVSREKKESFPLTVTSAQKNPTAFYLCASTAGTLSLNQPQHFGDGTRLSIL.

CDR3 amino acids: CASRQTKTYEQYF. For the CDR3, the DNA is TGTGCCAGCAGACAGACAAAGACCTACGAGCAGTACTTC. The V and J genes are TRBV2 and TRBJ2-7, with no clear D. The CDR3 consists of 13 residues. Germline V CDR1 and CDR2: SNHLY, FYNNEI. V lost 6 bases and J 2 bases, leaving 11 bases between the germline ends.

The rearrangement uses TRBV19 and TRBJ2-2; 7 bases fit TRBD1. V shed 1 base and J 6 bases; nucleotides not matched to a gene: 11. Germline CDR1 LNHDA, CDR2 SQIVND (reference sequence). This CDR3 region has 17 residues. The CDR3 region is CASSIGWARGFAGELFF. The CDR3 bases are TGTGCCAGTAGTATAGGCTGGGCCAGGGGGTTTGCCGGGGAGCTGTTTTTT.

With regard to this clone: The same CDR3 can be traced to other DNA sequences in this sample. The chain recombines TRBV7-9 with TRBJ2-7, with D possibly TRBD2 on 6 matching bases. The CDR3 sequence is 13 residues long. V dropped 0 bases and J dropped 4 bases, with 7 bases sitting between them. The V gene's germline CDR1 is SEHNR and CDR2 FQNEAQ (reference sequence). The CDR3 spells CASSLAGGYEQYF. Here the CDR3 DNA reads TGTGCCAGCAGCTTAGCGGGGGGTTACGAGCAGTACTTC.

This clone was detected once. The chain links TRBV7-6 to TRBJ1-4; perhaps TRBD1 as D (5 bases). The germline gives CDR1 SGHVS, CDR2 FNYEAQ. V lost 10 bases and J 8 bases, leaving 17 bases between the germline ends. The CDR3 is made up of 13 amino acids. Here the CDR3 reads CATRDSLGEKLFF. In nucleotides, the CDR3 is TGTGCCACCCGGGACTCTTTGGGGGAAAAACTGTTTTTT. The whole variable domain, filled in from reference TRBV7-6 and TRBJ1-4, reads GAGVSQSPRYKVTKRGQDVALRCDPISGHVSLYWYRQALGQGPEFLTYFNYEAQQDKSGLPNDRFSAERPEGSISTLTIQRTEQRDSAMYRCATRDSLGEKLFFGSGTQLSVL.

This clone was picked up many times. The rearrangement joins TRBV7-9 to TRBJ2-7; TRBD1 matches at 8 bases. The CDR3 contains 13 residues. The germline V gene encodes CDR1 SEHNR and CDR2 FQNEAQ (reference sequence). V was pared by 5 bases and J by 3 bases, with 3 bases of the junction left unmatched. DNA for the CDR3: TGTGCCAGCAGCCCGACAGGGGACTACGAGCAGTACTTC. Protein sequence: CASSPTGDYEQYF.